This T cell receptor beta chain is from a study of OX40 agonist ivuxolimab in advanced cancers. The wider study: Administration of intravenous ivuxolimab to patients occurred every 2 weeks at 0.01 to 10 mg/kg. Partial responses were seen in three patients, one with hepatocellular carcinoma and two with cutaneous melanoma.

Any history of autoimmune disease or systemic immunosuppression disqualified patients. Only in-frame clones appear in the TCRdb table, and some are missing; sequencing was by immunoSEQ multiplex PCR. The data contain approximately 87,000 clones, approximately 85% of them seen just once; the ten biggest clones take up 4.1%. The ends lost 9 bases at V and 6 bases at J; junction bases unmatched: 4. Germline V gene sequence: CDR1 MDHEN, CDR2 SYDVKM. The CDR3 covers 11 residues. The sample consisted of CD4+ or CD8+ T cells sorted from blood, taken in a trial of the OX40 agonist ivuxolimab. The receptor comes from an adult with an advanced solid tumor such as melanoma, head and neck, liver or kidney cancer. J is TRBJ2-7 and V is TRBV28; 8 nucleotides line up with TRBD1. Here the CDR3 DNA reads TGTGCCAGTGGGACAGGCCTCGAGCAGTACTTC. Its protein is CASGTGLEQYF.